Below, one T cell receptor (beta chain) is given with its context. The data are from a study of CD8 T cells in Susac syndrome. The CDR3 spans 17 residues. The trim removed 2 bases at V and 4 bases at J, leaving 7 bases unmatched. The germline gives CDR1 LGHNA, CDR2 YNFKEQ. It was with random hexamers that about 0.45 to 1 ug RNA was reverse transcribed. TCRdb re-called the immunoSEQ multiplex PCR reads with MiXCR, one entry per CDR3 protein. Of around 300,000 distinct CDR3 sequences listed, about 90% are singletons. The chain recombines TRBV4-2 with TRBJ2-1; 11 nucleotides align to TRBD2. Specimen: CD4+ T cells from PBMCs. The receptor was isolated from a human donor with multiple sclerosis. The chain's CDR3 is CASSQLTLAGGYNEQFF. CDR3 nucleotide sequence: TGTGCCAGCAGCCAACTGACTTTAGCGGGGGGGTACAATGAGCAGTTCTTC.